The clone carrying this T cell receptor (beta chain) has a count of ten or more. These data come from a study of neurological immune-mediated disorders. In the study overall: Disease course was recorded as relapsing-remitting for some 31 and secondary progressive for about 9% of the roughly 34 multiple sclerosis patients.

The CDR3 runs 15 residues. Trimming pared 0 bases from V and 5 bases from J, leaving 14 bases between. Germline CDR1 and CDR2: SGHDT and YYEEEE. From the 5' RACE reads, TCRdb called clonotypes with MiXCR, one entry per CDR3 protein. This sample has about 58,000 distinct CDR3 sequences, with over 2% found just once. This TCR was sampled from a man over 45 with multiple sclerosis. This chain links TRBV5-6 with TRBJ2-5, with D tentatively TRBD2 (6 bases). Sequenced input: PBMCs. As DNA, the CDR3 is TGTGCCAGCAGCTTGGGTCTAGCGCTTGGGGAGACCCAGTACTTC. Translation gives CASSLGLALGETQYF.